The rows below give T cell receptor beta chains drawn from one sample of a study of vaccination and CD4 T cells after COVID-19. Antigens for these TCRs are unknown. Via MiXCR, TCRdb re-called the PCR reads, giving one row per CDR3 protein. Of roughly 24,000 distinct CDR3 sequences listed, about 35% are singletons. Material: CD4+ T cells from blood, cultured in vitro, obtained about 7 months after SARS-CoV-2 vaccination. These receptors originate from a human donor who had recovered from COVID-19. CDR3s include the opening cysteine and the closing phenylalanine or tryptophan. Each record gives: CDR3 protein, CDR3 DNA, clone size, D gene, V gene, J gene. The D gene is left open where the match is weak. Expanded clones get a size class; other rows say once, few or many, or leave the size out.

CASSAPRDGQPNYGYTF	TGTGCCAGCAGTGCACCCCGGGACGGACAACCCAACTATGGCTACACCTTC	few	-	TRBV28	TRBJ1-2
CASSRGTKWGETQYF	TGTGCCAGCAGTCGCGGGACAAAATGGGGGGAGACCCAGTACTTC	-	-	TRBV6-1	TRBJ2-5
CASSAGPKDGQPQHF	TGTGCCAGCAGTGCGGGACCTAAAGATGGTCAGCCCCAGCATTTT	few	-	TRBV6-1	TRBJ1-5
CASSLLFTGTQYGYTF	TGTGCCAGCAGTCTTCTCTTCACCGGGACCCAATATGGCTACACCTTC	once	-	TRBV28	TRBJ1-2
CSAGTGTDTQYF	TGCAGTGCCGGGACAGGCACAGATACGCAGTATTTT	-	TRBD1	TRBV20-1	TRBJ2-3
CASSEMAGDSYEQYF	TGTGCCAGCAGTGAGATGGCGGGAGACTCCTACGAGCAGTACTTC	-	TRBD2	TRBV6-1	TRBJ2-7
CATSDPLAGVDNEQFF	TGTGCCACCAGTGATCCCCTAGCGGGAGTCGATAATGAGCAGTTCTTC	-	TRBD2	TRBV24-1	TRBJ2-1
CASREGATLNTEAFF	TGCGCCAGCAGGGAGGGAGCGACACTGAACACTGAAGCTTTCTTT	once	-	TRBV4-1	TRBJ1-1
CASSSGWDGFSSYEQYF	TGTGCCAGCAGCTCCGGATGGGACGGCTTCAGCTCCTACGAGCAGTACTTC	-	-	TRBV7-8	TRBJ2-7
CASSFRLASMDTQYF	TGTGCCAGCAGCTTCCGGCTAGCGTCTATGGATACGCAGTATTTT	few	-	TRBV7-3	TRBJ2-3
CSARLASGSFEQFF	TGCAGTGCTAGATTGGCTAGCGGGAGTTTTGAGCAGTTCTTC	few	TRBD2	TRBV20-1	TRBJ2-1
CASSSRGQPNTGELFF	TGTGCCAGCAGTTCACGTGGACAGCCAAACACCGGGGAGCTGTTTTTT	few	-	TRBV28	TRBJ2-2
CASSLDRQTQYF	TGTGCCAGCAGCTTAGATCGGCAGACCCAGTACTTC	medium-sized	-	TRBV7-2	TRBJ2-5
CASSPPGGAQPQHF	TGTGCCAGTAGTCCGCCGGGGGGGGCTCAGCCCCAGCATTTT	-	-	TRBV19	TRBJ1-5
CASSFYPYGYTF	TGTGCCAGCAGTTTCTACCCCTATGGCTACACCTTC	few	-	TRBV28	TRBJ1-2
CASSSWDDGTDTQYF	TGTGCCAGCAGCTCTTGGGACGACGGCACAGATACGCAGTATTTT	-	-	TRBV28	TRBJ2-3
CASSSGLAGERETQYF	TGTGCCAGCAGCTCAGGACTAGCGGGAGAGAGAGAGACCCAGTACTTC	-	TRBD2	TRBV5-4	TRBJ2-5
CASSRIQRGGAGELFF	TGTGCCAGCAGCCGAATCCAGCGGGGGGGTGCCGGGGAGCTGTTTTTT	-	TRBD2	TRBV28	TRBJ2-2
CSARGVLQREGGTDTQYF	TGCAGTGCTAGAGGGGTGCTTCAGCGGGAGGGGGGCACAGATACGCAGTATTTT	-	TRBD2	TRBV20-1	TRBJ2-3
CASIPLGGETQYF	TGTGCCAGCATCCCTCTCGGGGGGGAGACCCAGTACTTC	-	TRBD2	TRBV7-2	TRBJ2-5
CSADLGRSFF	TGCAGTGCTGATTTAGGTCGGTCTTTCTTT	once	-	TRBV20-1	TRBJ1-1
CSARGSVLRAGLMSGEQYF	TGCAGTGCTAGGGGGTCGGTTCTAAGGGCAGGCCTAATGTCGGGCGAGCAGTACTTC	-	-	TRBV20-1	TRBJ2-7
CASSSRQAVSLGEAFF	TGTGCCAGCAGCAGCCGACAGGCGGTTAGTCTCGGTGAAGCTTTCTTT	few	-	TRBV7-3	TRBJ1-1
CSTRQDSTDTQYF	TGCAGCACACGACAGGATAGCACAGATACGCAGTATTTT	-	-	TRBV29-1	TRBJ2-3
CASSEMLGSEAFF	TGTGCCAGCAGTGAAATGTTGGGGTCTGAAGCTTTCTTT	-	-	TRBV2	TRBJ1-1
CASSWTGRETQYF	TGTGCCAGCAGCTGGACAGGGCGCGAGACCCAGTACTTC	-	TRBD1	TRBV7-6	TRBJ2-5
CASSERGQGDEKLFF	TGTGCCAGCAGTGAGCGGGGACAGGGGGATGAAAAACTGTTTTTT	-	TRBD1	TRBV28	TRBJ1-4
CASLGQRNTEAFF	TGCGCCAGCTTGGGACAGCGGAACACTGAAGCTTTCTTT	-	TRBD1	TRBV4-1	TRBJ1-1
CASSLAGTQYF	TGTGCCAGCAGTCTAGCGGGGACCCAGTACTTC	-	TRBD2	TRBV28	TRBJ2-5
CATSVASPTGELFF	TGTGCCACCAGTGTCGCTAGTCCCACCGGGGAGCTGTTTTTT	-	-	TRBV24-1	TRBJ2-2
CATQGDSYEQYF	TGTGCCACTCAGGGGGACTCCTACGAGCAGTACTTC	few	TRBD1	TRBV24-1	TRBJ2-7
CSARTGGETQYF	TGCAGTGCTCGGACAGGGGGCGAGACCCAGTACTTC	few	TRBD1	TRBV20-1	TRBJ2-5
CASSSGPSPLHF	TGTGCCAGCAGCTCAGGACCTTCACCCCTCCACTTT	few	-	TRBV7-2	TRBJ1-6
CASRTGGSNQPQHF	TGTGCCAGTAGGACGGGGGGAAGCAATCAGCCCCAGCATTTT	few	-	TRBV19	TRBJ1-5
CASSYGRESYEQYF	TGTGCCAGCAGTTACGGGAGGGAATCCTACGAGCAGTACTTC	-	TRBD2	TRBV6-2/TRBV6-3	TRBJ2-7
CASSWRVVGTEAFF	TGTGCCAGCAGTTGGAGGGTAGTAGGCACTGAAGCTTTCTTT	-	-	TRBV6-5	TRBJ1-1
CASSWGLFYEQYF	TGTGCCAGCAGTTGGGGACTATTCTACGAGCAGTACTTC	few	TRBD2	TRBV27	TRBJ2-7
CASSLRPAGGEETQYF	TGTGCTAGCAGCTTAAGGCCAGCGGGAGGAGAAGAGACCCAGTACTTC	-	TRBD2	TRBV7-6	TRBJ2-5
CASRGQMETQYF	TGTGCCAGTAGGGGACAGATGGAGACCCAGTACTTC	few	TRBD1	TRBV19	TRBJ2-5
CASSWGRGSYNEQFF	TGTGCCAGCAGTTGGGGGCGGGGCTCCTACAATGAGCAGTTCTTC	-	-	TRBV28	TRBJ2-1
CASSLGGINYGYTF	TGTGCCAGCAGCTTGGGGGGAATTAACTATGGCTACACCTTC	-	-	TRBV7-2	TRBJ1-2
CSAASGTGSYEQYF	TGCAGTGCTGCATCCGGGACAGGCTCCTACGAGCAGTACTTC	few	TRBD1	TRBV20-1	TRBJ2-7
CASSLVGTANTGELFF	TGTGCCAGCAGCTTAGTAGGGACAGCTAACACCGGGGAGCTGTTTTTT	-	TRBD1	TRBV7-9	TRBJ2-2
CAISRLAGEQFF	TGTGCCATCAGTCGACTAGCTGGTGAGCAGTTCTTC	few	TRBD2	TRBV10-3	TRBJ2-1
CSASDRKQETQYF	TGCAGTGCTAGCGACAGAAAACAAGAGACCCAGTACTTC	few	-	TRBV20-1	TRBJ2-5
CSVEEQANQPQHF	TGCAGCGTTGAAGAGCAGGCTAATCAGCCCCAGCATTTT	-	-	TRBV29-1	TRBJ1-5
CASRTRSGRGGETQYF	TGTGCCAGCAGGACTCGTAGCGGGAGAGGGGGGGAGACCCAGTACTTC	few	TRBD2	TRBV7-8	TRBJ2-5
CASSSSYEQYF	TGTGCCAGCAGTTCCAGCTACGAGCAGTACTTC	-	-	TRBV28	TRBJ2-7
CSARDSVGTALSGANVLTF	TGCAGTGCTAGAGATAGCGTAGGGACAGCATTATCTGGCGCCAACGTCCTGACTTTC	-	TRBD1	TRBV20-1	TRBJ2-6
CASSAMTSDEQYF	TGTGCCAGCAGTGCTATGACTAGCGACGAGCAGTACTTC	-	TRBD2	TRBV28	TRBJ2-7
CAISESGQGNEQFF	TGTGCCATCAGTGAGTCGGGACAGGGCAATGAGCAGTTCTTC	-	TRBD1	TRBV10-3	TRBJ2-1
CASSPEGGKGTGMTDTQYF	TGTGCCAGCAGTCCCGAAGGTGGTAAGGGGACAGGGATGACAGATACGCAGTATTTT	-	TRBD1	TRBV7-6	TRBJ2-3
CASKRWDADTQYF	TGTGCCAGCAAACGGTGGGATGCAGATACGCAGTATTTT	once	-	TRBV5-4	TRBJ2-3
CASSWTSGATDTQYF	TGTGCCAGCAGCTGGACTAGCGGAGCCACAGATACGCAGTATTTT	-	TRBD2	TRBV7-2	TRBJ2-3